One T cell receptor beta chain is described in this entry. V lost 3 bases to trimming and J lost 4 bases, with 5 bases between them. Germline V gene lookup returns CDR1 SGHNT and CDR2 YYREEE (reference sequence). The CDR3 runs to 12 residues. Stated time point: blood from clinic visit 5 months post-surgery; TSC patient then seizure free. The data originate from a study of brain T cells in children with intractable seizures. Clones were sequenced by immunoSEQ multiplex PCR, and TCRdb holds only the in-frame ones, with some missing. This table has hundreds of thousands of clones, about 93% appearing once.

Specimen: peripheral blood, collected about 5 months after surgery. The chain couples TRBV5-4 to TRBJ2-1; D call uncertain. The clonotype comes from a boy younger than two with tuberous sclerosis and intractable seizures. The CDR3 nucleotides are TGTGCCAGCAGCTCGCCGTACAATGAGCAGTTCTTC. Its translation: CASSSPYNEQFF.